This T cell receptor beta chain came from a study of T cells after yellow fever vaccination. On this clonotype itself: The antigen remains unidentified.

Study conclusions and caveats: The study noted that FACS-sorted repertoires could contain abundant clonotypes contaminating from the bulk population. Post-booster reappearance was seen for most primary-vaccination clones (about 95% CD4, roughly 88% CD8).

The CDR3 length is 15 residues. Germline V gene sequence: CDR1 LNHDA, CDR2 SQIVND (reference sequence). With V trimmed by 5 bases and J by 5 bases, 6 bases remained unmatched. As TCR cDNA was made by 5'RACE template switching, a universal primer site and UMIs were added. TCRdb redid the calling of the 5' RACE reads with MiXCR, one entry per CDR3 protein. The table shows 95,000 to 100,000 distinct CDR3 sequences, with roughly 6% occurring only once. The chain joins TRBV19 to TRBJ2-1; 10 bases align to TRBD2. The source is a man between 18 and 29 years old who received the YFV17D yellow fever vaccine. Sample: CD8+ T cells sorted from PBMCs, taken 10 days after the yellow fever booster vaccination. CDR3 DNA sequence: TGTGCCAGTAGTTTGGGGACTAGCGAACACAATGAGCAGTTCTTC. Translated: CASSLGTSEHNEQFF.